These 13 T cell receptor beta chains were sequenced from one sample in a study of regulatory T cells in long-lasting Graves disease. For TCR beta, libraries came from iRepertoire HTBI primers and Arm-PCR of CDR3 regions. TCRdb reprocessed the multiplex PCR reads with MiXCR, giving one entry per CDR3 protein. Among some 420,000 distinct CDR3 sequences, about 20% were seen once, and the ten largest hold around 13%. Specified time point: persistent/refractory GD, antithyroid drugs over 5 years with positive TRAb. Making the TCR library involved RNA that had been extracted from PBMCs. Sequenced material: peripheral blood mononuclear cells (PBMCs), taken when the disease was refractory, from a patient treated with antithyroid drugs. The receptors were sampled from a female donor with Graves disease.

Many counts were recorded for this clonotype. The junction and the germline gene differ at one end; a read error may be behind it. The rearrangement uses TRBV2 and TRBJ2-7; 15 positions agree with TRBD2. The CDR3 covers 14 residues. The germline gives CDR1 SNHLY, CDR2 FYNNEI. The DNA for the CDR3 is TGTGCCAGCAGTGAATGGGGACTAGCGGGAGGTCCACTCTTC. It codes for CASSEWGLAGGPLF.

V usage is TRBV4-3 and J usage is TRBJ1-4; D is unresolved. Deletions cut 0 bases from V and 4 bases from J, with 6 bases between. Looked up from germline, CDR1 is LGHNA and CDR2 is YSLEER. The CDR3 totals 14 residues. The CDR3 protein is CASSQEWSNEKLFF. CDR3 nucleotide sequence: TGCGCCAGCAGCCAAGAATGGAGTAATGAAAAACTGTTTTTT.

V and J are TRBV3-1 and TRBJ2-3; D gene ambiguous. Trimming cost V 6 bases and J 2 bases, with 12 bases left between them. This CDR3 has 14 residues. The germline V gene encodes CDR1 LGHDT and CDR2 YNNKEL (reference sequence). CDR3 loop: CASSLGLNTDTQYF. DNA for the CDR3: TGTGCCAGCAGTCTCGGGCTTAACACAGATACGCAGTATTTT.

This clonotype came up many times. This chain connects TRBV2 to TRBJ1-1; D may be TRBD1 (5 bases). The V gene's germline CDR1 is SNHLY and CDR2 FYNNEI. CDR3 size: 12 residues. V dropped 11 bases and J dropped 0 bases, with 10 bases sitting between them. CDR3 amino acids: CAAADMNTEAFF. CDR3 nucleotide sequence: TGTGCCGCGGCGGACATGAACACTGAAGCTTTCTTT.

This clonotype was recorded only once. The CDR3 here is CASSPGTGRTNYGYTF. The CDR3 DNA follows: TGTGCCAGCTCACCTGGGACAGGACGCACTAACTATGGCTACACCTTC. The chain carries TRBV18 and TRBJ1-2; TRBD1 agrees at 8 bases. V was pared by 3 bases and J by 0 bases, with 6 bases of the junction left unmatched. The CDR3 is 16 amino acids. Germline V CDR1 and CDR2: KGHSH, LQKENI.

This clonotype was seen only a few times. The genes are TRBV20-1 and TRBJ1-5; D unresolved. The CDR3 is 12 residues long. CDR1 DFQATT and CDR2 SNEGSKA come from the germline V gene (reference sequence). V shed 6 bases and J shed 6 bases, with 12 bases lying between them. CDR3 residues: CSAHRGGQPQHF. CDR3 nucleotide sequence: TGCAGTGCCCACCGGGGAGGTCAGCCCCAGCATTTT.

This clonotype occurred a few times. DNA for the CDR3: TGTGCCAGCACCGAGAGGGGGAACACTGAAGCTTTCTTT. This translates into CASTERGNTEAFF. The rearrangement uses TRBV7-9 and TRBJ1-1; weak D call: TRBD1 (5 bases). The CDR3 is 13 amino acids. Trimming removed 7 bases from V and 1 base from J, with 10 bases in between. The germline V gene encodes CDR1 SEHNR and CDR2 FQNEAQ (reference sequence).

The genes are TRBV6-1 and TRBJ1-1; a possible D gene is TRBD1 (5 bases). CDR1 MNHNS and CDR2 SASEGT come from the germline V gene. CDR3 length: 12 residues. V dropped 7 bases and J dropped 6 bases, with 12 bases sitting between them. This CDR3 is CASNQVGAEAFF. The CDR3 DNA follows: TGTGCCAGCAACCAAGTGGGGGCTGAAGCTTTCTTT.

With respect to this clonotype: Given a much more abundant clone one base away, this may be a read error. The chain carries TRBV19 and TRBJ1-1; 10 bases are shared with TRBD1. V gave up 8 bases and J gave up 1 base; unmatched junction bases: 4. CDR1 is LNHDA and CDR2 is SQIVND in the germline V gene (reference sequence). This CDR3 comprises 14 residues. CDR3 sequence (DNA): TGTGCCAGTGGACGGGACAGGGGGAACACTGAAGCTTTCTTT. It is translated as CASGRDRGNTEAFF.

In its sample, this clonotype was seen many times. This rearrangement joins TRBV2 to TRBJ2-2; the D gene could be TRBD1 or TRBD2 (5 bases each). Germline CDR1 is SNHLY and CDR2 is FYNNEI. The CDR3 runs 15 residues. The germline V and J ends were trimmed by 6 bases and 1 base, with 12 bases remaining between them. CDR3 sequence reads: CASRPGRMNTGELFF. CDR3 nucleotides: TGTGCCAGCAGGCCGGGACGAATGAACACCGGGGAGCTGTTTTTT.

The rearrangement joins TRBV10-3 to TRBJ2-3; 8 positions match TRBD2. Per the germline V gene, CDR1 is ENHRY and CDR2 is SYGVKD. V dropped 4 bases and J dropped 5; count of bases not matched to a gene: 5. This CDR3 has 14 residues. CDR3 loop: CAISAFSGKDTQYF. The CDR3 DNA reads TGTGCCATCAGTGCCTTTAGCGGGAAAGATACGCAGTATTTT.

Many counts were recorded for this clonotype. The V and J genes are TRBV2 and TRBJ2-7; D may match TRBD1 or TRBD2 (6 bases each). The length of the CDR3 is 14 residues. The V and J ends lost 6 bases and 1 base respectively, with 13 bases between them. From germline, CDR1 is SNHLY and CDR2 FYNNEI. CDR3 sequence reads: CASSKTGASYEQYF. CDR3 in DNA: TGTGCCAGCAGCAAGACGGGGGCGTCCTACGAGCAGTACTTC.

This clonotype has more than one count but fewer than ten. The chain uses TRBV11-2 and TRBJ2-1; 10 bases fit TRBD2. V lost 2 bases to trimming and J lost 2 bases; unmatched junction nucleotides: 12. The CDR3 is 19 residues long. The germline V gene has CDR1 SGHAT and CDR2 FQNNGV. CDR3 sequence (DNA): TGTGCCAGCAGCTTATTCGGACCCCTGGGACTAGCGACCTACAATGAGCAGTTCTTC. Protein product: CASSLFGPLGLATYNEQFF. Supplemented by reference TRBV11-2 and TRBJ2-1, the full variable domain reads EAGVAQSPRYKIIEKRQSVAFWCNPISGHATLYWYQQILGQGPKLLIQFQNNGVVDDSQLPKDRFSAERLKGVDSTLKIQPAKLEDSAVYLCASSLFGPLGLATYNEQFFGPGTRLTVL.